Below, 3 T cell receptor beta chains from the same sample are listed, as sequenced in a study of blood T cell repertoires in COVID-19. TCRdb keeps only in-frame clones here, not all; method: immunoSEQ multiplex PCR. Of about 88,000 clones listed, 87% were seen once; the top ten hold 15% to 20%. The sequencing sample was made of peripheral blood. These receptors were obtained from a woman aged 55-70 years with COVID-19, enrolled during active disease.

This clone was seen a single time. The chain carries TRBV3-1 (or the pseudogene TRBV3-2) and TRBJ2-3; D may be TRBD2 (5 bases). This CDR3 spans 16 amino acids. V lost 6 bases and J lost 0, with 16 bases in between. From germline, CDR1 is LGHDT and CDR2 YNNKEL (reference sequence). The CDR3 region has the DNA TGTGCCAGCAGTCAGAAAATAGCGAGTAGCACAGATACGCAGTATTTT. Protein product: CASSQKIASSTDTQYF.

This chain joins TRBV7-2 and TRBJ2-3, with 13 bases identical to TRBD2. Germline loops: CDR1 SGHTA, CDR2 FQGNSA. This CDR3 has 16 amino acids. The V segment lost 8 bases and the J segment 4 bases; nucleotides outside the gene matches: 9. The CDR3 spells CASRRLAGGLPDTQYF. In DNA, the CDR3 is TGTGCCAGCCGGAGACTAGCGGGGGGCCTCCCAGATACGCAGTATTTT.

The V call is TRBV19, the J call TRBJ2-2; tentative D call: TRBD1 (5 bases). CDR3 length: 14 residues. Germline CDR1 is LNHDA and CDR2 is SQIVND (reference sequence). Deletions cut 6 bases from V and 2 bases from J, with 10 bases between. This CDR3 reads CASRSQGNTGELFF. For the CDR3, the DNA is TGTGCCAGTAGAAGTCAGGGTAACACCGGGGAGCTGTTTTTT. Full variable domain (missing parts from reference TRBV19 and TRBJ2-2): DGGITQSPKYLFRKEGQNVTLSCEQNLNHDAMYWYRQDPGQGLRLIYYSQIVNDFQKGDIAEGYSVSREKKESFPLTVTSAQKNPTAFYLCASRSQGNTGELFFGEGSRLTVL.